This T cell receptor beta chain originates from a study of cytomegalovirus exposure and HLA in healthy donors. In the case of this clone: Its antigen is not known.

Those who donated were healthy bone marrow donors. Study-level findings and limits: The productive fraction for most TCR beta V segments was about 87% or about 30% in an earlier analysis.

PCR used 60 Vbeta primers and 13 Jbeta primers. Methods used by the authors: Counted up in a later analysis, unique TCR beta chains came to roughly 80 million, with around 11 million shared. Using immunoSEQ multiplex PCR, the repertoire was profiled, and TCRdb retains in-frame clones only, with some absent. D and trimming were read from the DNA, whereas the V and J calls and clone size are those reported in that table. The sample consists of around 130,000 clones, around 77% of them appearing once. The clonotype originates from a woman in her forties or fifties in good health and CMV-seronegative. Sequenced input: PBMCs.

CDR3 region: CAISVRGLAGTPGYNEQFF. CDR3 nucleotide sequence: TGTGCCATCAGTGTAAGGGGACTAGCGGGAACCCCTGGGTACAATGAGCAGTTCTTC. V is TRBV10-3 and J is TRBJ2-1, with 13 positions matching TRBD2. The junction had 13 bases not matched to a gene; V was cut back by 4 bases and J by 4 bases. Per germline, CDR1 ENHRY and CDR2 SYGVKD. The CDR3 has 19 amino acids.